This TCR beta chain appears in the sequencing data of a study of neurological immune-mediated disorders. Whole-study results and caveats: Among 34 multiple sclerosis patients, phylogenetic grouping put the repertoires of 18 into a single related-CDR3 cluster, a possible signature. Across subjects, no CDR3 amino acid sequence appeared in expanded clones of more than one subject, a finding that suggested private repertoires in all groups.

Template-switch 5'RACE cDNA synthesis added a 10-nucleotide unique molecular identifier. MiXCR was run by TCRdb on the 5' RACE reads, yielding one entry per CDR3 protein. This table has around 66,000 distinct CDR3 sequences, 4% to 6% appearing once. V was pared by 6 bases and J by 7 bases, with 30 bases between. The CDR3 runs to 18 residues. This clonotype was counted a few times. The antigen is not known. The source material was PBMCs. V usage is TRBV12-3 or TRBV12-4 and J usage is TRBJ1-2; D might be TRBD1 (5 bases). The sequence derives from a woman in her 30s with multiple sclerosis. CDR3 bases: TGTGCCAGCAGACGATCTCCCGAGGGTTCCCCGGGGCATCGTGGCTACACCTTC. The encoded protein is CASRRSPEGSPGHRGYTF.